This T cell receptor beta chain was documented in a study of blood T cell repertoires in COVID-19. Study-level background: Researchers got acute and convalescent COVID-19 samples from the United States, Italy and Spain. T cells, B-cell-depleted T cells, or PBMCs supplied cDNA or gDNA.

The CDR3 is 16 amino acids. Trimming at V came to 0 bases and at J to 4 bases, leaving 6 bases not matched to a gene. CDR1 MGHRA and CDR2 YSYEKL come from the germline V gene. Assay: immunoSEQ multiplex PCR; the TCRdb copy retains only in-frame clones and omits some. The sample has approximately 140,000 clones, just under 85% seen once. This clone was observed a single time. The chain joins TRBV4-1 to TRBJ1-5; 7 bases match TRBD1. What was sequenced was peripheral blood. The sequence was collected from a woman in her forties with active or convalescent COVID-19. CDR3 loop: CASSQDPGQQNQPQHF. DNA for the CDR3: TGCGCCAGCAGCCAAGATCCGGGACAGCAGAATCAGCCCCAGCATTTT.